A single sample is the source of the 4 T cell receptor beta chains below, sequenced in a study of patients and donors after allogeneic stem cell transplantation. TCRdb passed the RT-PCR reads through MiXCR, listing each CDR3 protein once. Of about 960,000 distinct CDR3 sequences detected, approximately 18% appear once; the ten largest clones hold around 6%. The sequenced sample consisted of blood, either unsorted or a sorted T cell fraction (not recorded which). The receptors stem from a human donor who was either an allogeneic HSCT recipient or a stem cell or donor lymphocyte infusion donor (not recorded which). It is not recorded whose cells these are; they may come from a transplant donor.

The chain links TRBV5-6 to TRBJ1-4; possible D gene TRBD1, 6 bases. The V gene lost 0 bases and the J gene lost 3 bases, with 12 bases spanning the gap. The CDR3 has 16 amino acids. Germline assignment: CDR1 SGHDT and CDR2 YYEEEE. This CDR3 reads CASSLEDKGANEKLFF. In nucleotides, the CDR3 is TGTGCCAGCAGCTTGGAGGACAAGGGGGCTAATGAAAAACTGTTTTTT.

The table lists this clonotype with a few counts. The chain joins TRBV7-2 to TRBJ2-3, with TRBD2 identical over 13 bases. Germline CDR1 is SGHTA and CDR2 is FQGNSA. J gave up 5 bases and V 5 bases, and 4 bases lay outside the gene matches. This CDR3 has 15 residues. Written as DNA, the CDR3 is TGTGCCAGCAGCCAACTAGCGGGAGGGCTAGATACGCAGTATTTT. Its translation: CASSQLAGGLDTQYF. The whole variable domain, remainder taken from reference TRBV7-2 and TRBJ2-3, is GAGVSQSPSNKVTEKGKDVELRCDPISGHTALYWYRQSLGQGLEFLIYFQGNSAPDKSGLPSDRFSAERTGGSVSTLTIQRTQQEDSAVYLCASSQLAGGLDTQYFGPGTRLTVL.

This clonotype was seen a handful of times. The rearrangement joins TRBV21-1 to TRBJ2-6. TRBV21-1 is recorded as a pseudogene. CDR3 length: 17 amino acids. Here the CDR3 DNA reads TGTGCCAGCCCCGACGCCAGAGCGAATACTGGGGCCAACGTCCTGACTTTC. This gives the protein CASPDARANTGANVLTF.

A few counts support this clonotype. The chain uses TRBV25-1 and TRBJ1-6; the D gene is possibly TRBD1 (5 bases). V was clipped by 6 bases and J by 7 bases, with 22 bases between them. The germline V gene encodes CDR1 MGHDK and CDR2 SYGVNS. This CDR3 has 17 amino acids. The chain's CDR3 is CASSFLTVSTGNSPLHF. Here the CDR3 DNA reads TGTGCCAGCAGCTTTCTGACAGTATCGACGGGCAATTCACCCCTCCACTTT. Full variable domain (outside the CDR3, taken from reference TRBV25-1 and TRBJ1-6): EADIYQTPRYLVIGTGKKITLECSQTMGHDKMYWYQQDPGMELHLIHYSYGVNSTEKGDLSSESTVSRIRTEHFPLTLESARPSHTSQYLCASSFLTVSTGNSPLHFGNGTRLTVT.